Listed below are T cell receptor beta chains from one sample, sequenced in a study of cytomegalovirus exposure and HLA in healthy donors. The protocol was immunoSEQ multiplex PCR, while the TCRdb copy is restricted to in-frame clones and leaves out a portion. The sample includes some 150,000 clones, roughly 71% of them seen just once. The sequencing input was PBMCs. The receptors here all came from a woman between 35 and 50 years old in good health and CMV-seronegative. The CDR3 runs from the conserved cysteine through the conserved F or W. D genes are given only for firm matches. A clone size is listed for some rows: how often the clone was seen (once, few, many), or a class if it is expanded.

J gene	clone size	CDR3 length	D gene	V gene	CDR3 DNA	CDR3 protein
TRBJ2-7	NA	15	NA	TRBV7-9	TGTGCCAGCAGCTTAGTCTTTCGGTCGTTTTGGGAGCAGTACTTC	CASSLVFRSFWEQYF
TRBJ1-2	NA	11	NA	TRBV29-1	TGCAGCGTTGCCTCAGGGTATGGCTACACCTTC	CSVASGYGYTF
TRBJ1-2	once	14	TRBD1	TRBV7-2	TGTGCCAGCAGCCCGTACTCAGGGGGCCCTGGCTACACCTTC	CASSPYSGGPGYTF
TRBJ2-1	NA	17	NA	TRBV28	TGTGCCAGCAGTTTAGCAGGGGATCCCTCCCTCCTCAATGAGCAGTTCTTC	CASSLAGDPSLLNEQFF
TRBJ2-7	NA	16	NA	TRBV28	TGTGCCAGCAGATCAGGGGGGCTAGACCCCCTCTACGAGCAGTACTTC	CASRSGGLDPLYEQYF
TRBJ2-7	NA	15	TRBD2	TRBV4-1	TGCGCCAGCAGCCAAGATAGGACTAGCGGCTACGAGCAGTACTTC	CASSQDRTSGYEQYF
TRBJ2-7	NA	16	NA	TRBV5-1	TGCGCCAGCAGCTTGTCCTCGGGCAGGGGATCCTACGAGCAGTACTTC	CASSLSSGRGSYEQYF
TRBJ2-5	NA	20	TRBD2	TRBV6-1	TGTGCCAGCAGTGAAGCGCTAGCTAGCGGGGGGGCGGCCGCTTTAGAGACCCAGTACTTC	CASSEALASGGAAALETQYF
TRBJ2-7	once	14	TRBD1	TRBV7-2	TGTGCCAGCAGCCCCGGGGACAGAAGATACGAGCAGTACTTC	CASSPGDRRYEQYF
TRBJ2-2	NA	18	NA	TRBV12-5	TGTGCTAGTGGTTTGGTACTCTCCAGGGGCTCGAACACCGGGGAGCTGTTTTTT	CASGLVLSRGSNTGELFF
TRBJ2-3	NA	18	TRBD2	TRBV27	TGTGCCAGCAGTTTTAGCGGGGGGGCCTTTACTAGCACAGATACGCAGTATTTT	CASSFSGGAFTSTDTQYF
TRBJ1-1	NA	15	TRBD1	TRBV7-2	TGTGCCAGCAGCCCGCAGGGGGCGCAAGGCACTGAAGCTTTCTTT	CASSPQGAQGTEAFF
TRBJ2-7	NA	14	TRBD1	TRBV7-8	TGTGCCAGCAGCTGGAGGACAGGGTCGTACGAGCAGTACTTC	CASSWRTGSYEQYF
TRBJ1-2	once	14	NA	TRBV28	TGTGCCAGCAGTTTGACAGGAGCTAACTATGGCTACACCTTC	CASSLTGANYGYTF
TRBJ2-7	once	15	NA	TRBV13	TGTGCCAGCAGCTTGGGGAGGACGTCTGGGTACGAGCAGTACTTC	CASSLGRTSGYEQYF
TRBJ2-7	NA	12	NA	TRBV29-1	TGCAGCGCCGGTAGGGGCGACCACGAGCAGTACTTC	CSAGRGDHEQYF